Below, one T cell receptor beta chain is given with its context. The antigen is unknown. The read ends 3 residues shy of where the CDR3 ends; the end is completed using the germline J gene. Genomic DNA, averaging around 1,200 ng per sample, yielded TCR beta CDR3 via immunoSEQ. The repertoire was sequenced with immunoSEQ multiplex PCR; TCRdb's copy has only in-frame clones and lacks some. The repertoire shows 36,000 or so clones; the top ten hold about 7.2%. The data derive from a study of T cells in women clearing cervical HPV infection. Study overall: Cases: HPV16-related CIN3 or worse on histology, a couple of invasive cancers. Controls were women whose single incident HPV16 infection cleared within 12 months without precancer or cancer.

V lost 1 base and J lost 0, with 16 bases in between. The CDR3 has 18 residues. Germline V CDR1 and CDR2: SQVTM, ANQGSEA. Regarding the study as a whole: CIN3+ cases had significantly higher TCR richness than controls; evenness did not differ.

This chain uses TRBV29-1 with TRBJ2-6; D remains unclear. The sample was blood buffy coat. This sequence originates from a woman between 18 and 70 years old with a cervical HPV16 infection that either progressed to CIN3+ or cleared (not recorded which). CDR3 DNA, as far as it was read: TGCAGCGTTGAAGCTATCCCCGCACGACACTCTGGGGCCAACGTC. It codes for CSVEAIPARHSGANV. The complete CDR3 sequence is CSVEAIPARHSGANVLTF. Supplemented by reference TRBV29-1 and TRBJ2-6, the full variable domain reads SAVISQKPSRDICQRGTSLTIQCQVDSQVTMMFWYRQQPGQSLTLIATANQGSEATYESGFVIDKFPISRPNLTFSTLTVSNMSPEDSSIYLCSVEAIPARHSGANVLTFGAGSRLTVL.